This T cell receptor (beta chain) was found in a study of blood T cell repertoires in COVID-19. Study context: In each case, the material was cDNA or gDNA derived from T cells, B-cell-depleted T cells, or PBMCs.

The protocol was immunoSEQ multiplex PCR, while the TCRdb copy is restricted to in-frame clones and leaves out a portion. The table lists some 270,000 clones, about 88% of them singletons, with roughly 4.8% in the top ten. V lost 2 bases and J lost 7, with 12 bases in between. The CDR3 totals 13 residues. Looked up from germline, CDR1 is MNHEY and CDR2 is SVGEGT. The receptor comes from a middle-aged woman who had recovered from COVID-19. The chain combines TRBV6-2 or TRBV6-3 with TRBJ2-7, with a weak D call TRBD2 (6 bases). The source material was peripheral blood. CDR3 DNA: TGTGCCAGCAGTTACGACTACCGGGGGGAGCAGTACGTC. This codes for CASSYDYRGEQYV.